This record concerns one T cell receptor beta chain sequence. The antigen is not known. This sample is drawn from a study of cytomegalovirus exposure and HLA in healthy donors. Study-level background: Genotyping showed 70% to 90% of 398 donors falling in the Caucasian-associated ancestry cluster.

This PCR relied on a set of 60 Vbeta primers and 13 Jbeta primers. Only in-frame clones appear in the TCRdb table, and some are missing; sequencing was by immunoSEQ multiplex PCR. The profile shows approximately 190,000 clones, 81% of them singletons. The CDR3 covers 18 residues. General observations from the study: Sequencing depth roughly uniform across donors was assumed in presence/absence analyses.

The V call is TRBV21-1, the J call TRBJ2-7; the D call TRBD2 from the table was never checked on the DNA. TRBV21-1 is an annotated pseudogene. Sequencing input: PBMCs. The sequence derives from a man in his forties in good health and CMV-seropositive. CDR3 residues: CASMGGGLAGEMGYEQYF. The CDR3 DNA is TGTGCCAGCATGGGGGGGGGACTAGCGGGAGAAATGGGCTACGAGCAGTACTTC.